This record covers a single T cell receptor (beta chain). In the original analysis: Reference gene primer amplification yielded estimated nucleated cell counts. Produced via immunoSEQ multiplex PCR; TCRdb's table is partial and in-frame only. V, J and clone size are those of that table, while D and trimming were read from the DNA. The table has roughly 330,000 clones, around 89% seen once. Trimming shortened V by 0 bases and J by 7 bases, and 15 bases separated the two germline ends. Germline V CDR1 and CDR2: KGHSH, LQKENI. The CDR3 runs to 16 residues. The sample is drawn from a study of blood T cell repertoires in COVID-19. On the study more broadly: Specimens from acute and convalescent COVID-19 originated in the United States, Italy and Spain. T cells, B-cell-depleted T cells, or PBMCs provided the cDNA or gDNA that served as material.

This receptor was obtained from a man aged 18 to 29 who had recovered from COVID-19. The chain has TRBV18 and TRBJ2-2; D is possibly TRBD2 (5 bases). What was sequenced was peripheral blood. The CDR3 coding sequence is TGTGCCAGCTCACCACCGAAAGCTCCCGGGGTCGGGGAGCTGTTTTTT. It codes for CASSPPKAPGVGELFF.